This T cell receptor (beta chain) was obtained from a study of OX40 agonist ivuxolimab in advanced cancers. Study-level results: Expanded clones were, on average, more numerous among CD8+ T cells than CD4+.

Generated by immunoSEQ multiplex PCR, the TCRdb table keeps only in-frame clones and is missing some. This table holds about 70,000 clones, 85% found once. Blood sampling was done at baseline, cycle 4 day 1, and cycle 7 day 1. Worth noting for this clone: The antigen is undetermined.

Germline assignment: CDR1 KGHSH and CDR2 LQKENI. V lost 0 bases, J lost 7 bases, and 13 bases lay in between. This CDR3 comprises 15 residues. The clonotype originates from an adult with an advanced solid tumor such as melanoma, head and neck, liver or kidney cancer. The rearrangement links TRBV18 to TRBJ2-1, with D possibly TRBD1 on 5 matching bases. The material was CD4+ or CD8+ T cells sorted from blood, obtained in a trial of the OX40 agonist ivuxolimab. The CDR3 DNA reads as TGTGCCAGCTCACCACCGGGCAGGGTGTGGAATGAGCAGTTCTTC. Translated: CASSPPGRVWNEQFF. Looking up the rest from reference TRBV18 and TRBJ2-1 gives the full variable domain: NAGVMQNPRHLVRRRGQEARLRCSPMKGHSHVYWYRQLPEEGLKFMVYLQKENIIDESGMPKERFSAEFPKEGPSILRIQQVVRGDSAAYFCASSPPGRVWNEQFFGPGTRLTVL.